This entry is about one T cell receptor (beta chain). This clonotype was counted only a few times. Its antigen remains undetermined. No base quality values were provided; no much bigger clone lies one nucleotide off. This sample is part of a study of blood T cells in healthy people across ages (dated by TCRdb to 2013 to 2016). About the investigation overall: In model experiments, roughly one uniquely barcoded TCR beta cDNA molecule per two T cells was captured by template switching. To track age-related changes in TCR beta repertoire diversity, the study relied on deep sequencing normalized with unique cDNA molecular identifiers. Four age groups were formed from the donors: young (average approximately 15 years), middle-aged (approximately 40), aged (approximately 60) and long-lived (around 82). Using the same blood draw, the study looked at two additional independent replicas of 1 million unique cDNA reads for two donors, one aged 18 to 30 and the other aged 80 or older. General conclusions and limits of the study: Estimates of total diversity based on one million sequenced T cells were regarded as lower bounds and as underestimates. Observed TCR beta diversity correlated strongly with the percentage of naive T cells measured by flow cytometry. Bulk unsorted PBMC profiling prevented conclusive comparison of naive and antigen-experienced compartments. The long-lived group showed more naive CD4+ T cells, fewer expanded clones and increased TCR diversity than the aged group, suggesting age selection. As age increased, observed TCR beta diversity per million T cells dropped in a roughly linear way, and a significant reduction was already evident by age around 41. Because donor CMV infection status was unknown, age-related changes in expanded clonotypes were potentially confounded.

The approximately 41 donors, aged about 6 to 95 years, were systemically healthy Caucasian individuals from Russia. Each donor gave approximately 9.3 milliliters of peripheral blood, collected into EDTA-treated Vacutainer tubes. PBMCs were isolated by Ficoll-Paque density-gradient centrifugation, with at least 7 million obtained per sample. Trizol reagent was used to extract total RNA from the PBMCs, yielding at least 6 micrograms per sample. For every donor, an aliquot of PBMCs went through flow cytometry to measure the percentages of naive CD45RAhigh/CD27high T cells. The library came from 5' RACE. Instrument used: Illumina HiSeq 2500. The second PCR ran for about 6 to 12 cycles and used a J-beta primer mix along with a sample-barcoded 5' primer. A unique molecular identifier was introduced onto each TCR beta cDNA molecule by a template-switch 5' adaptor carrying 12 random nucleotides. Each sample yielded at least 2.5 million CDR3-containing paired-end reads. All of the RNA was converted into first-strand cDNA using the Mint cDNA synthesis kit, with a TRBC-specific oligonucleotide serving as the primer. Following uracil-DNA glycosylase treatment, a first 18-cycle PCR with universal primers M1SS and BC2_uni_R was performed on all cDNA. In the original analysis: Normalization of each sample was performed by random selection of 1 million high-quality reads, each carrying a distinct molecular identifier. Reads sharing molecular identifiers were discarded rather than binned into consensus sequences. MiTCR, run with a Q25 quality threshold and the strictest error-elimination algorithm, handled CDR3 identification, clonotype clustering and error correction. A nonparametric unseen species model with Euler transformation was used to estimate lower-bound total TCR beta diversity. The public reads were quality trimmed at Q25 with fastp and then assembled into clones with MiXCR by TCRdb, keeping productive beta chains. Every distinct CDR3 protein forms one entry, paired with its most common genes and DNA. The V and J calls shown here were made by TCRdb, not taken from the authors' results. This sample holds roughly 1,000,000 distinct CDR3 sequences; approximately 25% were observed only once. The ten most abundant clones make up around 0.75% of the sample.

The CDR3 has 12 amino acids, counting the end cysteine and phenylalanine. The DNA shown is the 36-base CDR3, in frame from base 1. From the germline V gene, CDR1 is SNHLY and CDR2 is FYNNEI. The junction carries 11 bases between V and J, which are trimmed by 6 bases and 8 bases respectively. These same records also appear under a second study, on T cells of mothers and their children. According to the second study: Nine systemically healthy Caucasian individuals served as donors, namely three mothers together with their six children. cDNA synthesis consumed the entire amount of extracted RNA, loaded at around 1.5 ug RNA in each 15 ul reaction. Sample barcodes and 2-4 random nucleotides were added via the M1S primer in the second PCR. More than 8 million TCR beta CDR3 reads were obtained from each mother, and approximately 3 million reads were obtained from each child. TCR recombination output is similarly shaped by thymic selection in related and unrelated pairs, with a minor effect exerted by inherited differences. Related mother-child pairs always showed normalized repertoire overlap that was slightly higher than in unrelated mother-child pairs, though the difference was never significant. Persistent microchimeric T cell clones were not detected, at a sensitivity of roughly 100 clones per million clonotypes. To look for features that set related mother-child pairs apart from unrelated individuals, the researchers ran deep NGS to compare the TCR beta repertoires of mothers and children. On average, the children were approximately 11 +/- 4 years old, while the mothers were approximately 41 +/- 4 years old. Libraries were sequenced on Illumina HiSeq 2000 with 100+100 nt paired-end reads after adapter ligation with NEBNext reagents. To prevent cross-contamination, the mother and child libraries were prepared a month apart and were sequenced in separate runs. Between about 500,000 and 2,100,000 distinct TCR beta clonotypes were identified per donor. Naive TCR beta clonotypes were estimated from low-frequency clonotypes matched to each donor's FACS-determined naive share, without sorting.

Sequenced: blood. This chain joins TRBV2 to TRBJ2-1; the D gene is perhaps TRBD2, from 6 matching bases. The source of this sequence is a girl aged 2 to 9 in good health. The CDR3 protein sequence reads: CASSRDSHEQFF. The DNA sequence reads TGTGCCAGCAGCCGGGACTCCCATGAGCAGTTCTTC.